The source of this TCR beta chain is a study of CD8+ T cells in alopecia areata. About the research overall: Tofacitinib lasted 6 to 18 months, then 6 months off drug.

Extracted RNA was reverse transcribed, and the resulting cDNA served as sequencing template. Profiled with immunoSEQ multiplex PCR; TCRdb holds only in-frame clones, not every one. The repertoire holds some 88,000 clones, with 44% as singletons. Documented treatment: oral pan-JAK inhibitor, 5-10 mg twice daily. Findings and limits, study-wide: Scalp clonality and expanded CD8+ clones among the top 100 fell significantly with tofacitinib. Whether baseline CD8+ expansion is linked to response remains uncertain, given a single nonresponder. Scalp sequencing also captures normal skin's resident alphabeta T cells.

The CDR3 has 16 residues. The germline CDR1 and CDR2 sequences are SGDLS and YYNGEE. V was pared by 2 bases and J by 1 base, with 15 bases between. To note about this clone: What it recognizes is unknown.

V and J are TRBV9 and TRBJ2-5; D ambiguous. The source of this sequence is a human donor with alopecia areata. The specimen was CD8+ T cells sorted from blood, collected at week 24, from a patient treated with tofacitinib. CDR3: CASSVNRNPGQETQYF. The CDR3 DNA is TGTGCCAGCAGCGTTAACCGCAATCCGGGCCAAGAGACCCAGTACTTC.